This T cell receptor (beta chain) is drawn from a study of T cells after yellow fever vaccination. Study-wide results and limits: Subsequent to the booster, the majority of primary-vaccination clones reappeared (about 97% CD4, about 90% CD8). Secondary responses were weaker yet peaked faster, day 5 versus 15.

This clonotype was recorded at least ten times. The target antigen is unknown. MiXCR was run by TCRdb on the 5' RACE reads, yielding one entry per CDR3 protein. The table lists approximately 140,000 distinct CDR3 sequences, 7.7% of them singletons. CDR3 length: 20 residues. V dropped 1 base and J dropped 0; count of bases not matched to a gene: 10. Germline V gene lookup returns CDR1 LGHNA and CDR2 YSLEER. The clonotype was recovered from a man aged 25-40 years who received the YFV17D yellow fever vaccine. This chain links TRBV4-3 with TRBJ1-5, with 12 bases fitting TRBD1. The source material was CD4+ T cells sorted from PBMCs, sampled 5 days after the yellow fever booster vaccination. The CDR3 is CASSQVWDRGPEYSNQPQHF. The CDR3 DNA reads TGCGCCAGCAGCCAAGTTTGGGACAGGGGGCCAGAATATAGCAATCAGCCCCAGCATTTT.